This TCR beta chain is drawn from a study of blood T cell repertoires in COVID-19. The germline V gene has CDR1 GTSNPN and CDR2 SVGIG (reference sequence). V lost 5 bases, J lost 3 bases, and 8 bases stayed unmatched. This CDR3 comprises 14 residues. Adults between about 18 and 95 years of age took part from 24 US areas. Cohort 3 donors were reported recovered after two negative PCRs, clearance, or symptom resolution. Method: immunoSEQ multiplex PCR; TCRdb's copy keeps in-frame clones and lacks some. The sample has approximately 480,000 clones; around 90% are singletons. The sequence derives from a woman younger than 30 who had recovered from COVID-19. The sequencing input was PBMCs or T cells enriched from blood (not recorded which). The V gene is TRBV30, the J gene TRBJ2-7; 9 nucleotides align to TRBD1. This chain's CDR3 is CAWAQGDRDYEQYF. The CDR3 coding sequence is TGTGCCTGGGCACAAGGGGACAGGGACTACGAGCAGTACTTC.